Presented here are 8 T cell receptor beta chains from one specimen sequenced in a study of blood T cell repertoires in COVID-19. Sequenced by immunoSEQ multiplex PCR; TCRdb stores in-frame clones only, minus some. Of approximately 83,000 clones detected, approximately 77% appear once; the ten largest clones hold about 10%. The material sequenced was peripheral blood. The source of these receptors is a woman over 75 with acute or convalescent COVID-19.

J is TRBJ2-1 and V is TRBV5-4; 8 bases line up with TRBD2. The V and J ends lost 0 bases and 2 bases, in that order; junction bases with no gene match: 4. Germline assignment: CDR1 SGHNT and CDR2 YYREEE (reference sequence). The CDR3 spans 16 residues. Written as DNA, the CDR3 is TGTGCCAGCAGCTTGGTTGCGGGAGGAGCCTACAATGAGCAGTTCTTC. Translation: CASSLVAGGAYNEQFF.

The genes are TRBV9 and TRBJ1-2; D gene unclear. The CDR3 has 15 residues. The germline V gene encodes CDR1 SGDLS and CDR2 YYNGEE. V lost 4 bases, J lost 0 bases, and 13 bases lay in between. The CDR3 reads CASSTHTGTNYGYTF. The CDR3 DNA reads TGTGCCAGCAGCACGCACACCGGGACTAACTATGGCTACACCTTC.

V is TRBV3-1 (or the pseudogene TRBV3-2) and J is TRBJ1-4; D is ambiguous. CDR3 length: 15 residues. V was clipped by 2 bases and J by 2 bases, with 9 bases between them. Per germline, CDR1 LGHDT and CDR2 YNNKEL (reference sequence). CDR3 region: CASSQSERTNEKLFF. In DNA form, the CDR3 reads TGTGCCAGCAGCCAATCTGAGAGGACTAATGAAAAACTGTTTTTT.

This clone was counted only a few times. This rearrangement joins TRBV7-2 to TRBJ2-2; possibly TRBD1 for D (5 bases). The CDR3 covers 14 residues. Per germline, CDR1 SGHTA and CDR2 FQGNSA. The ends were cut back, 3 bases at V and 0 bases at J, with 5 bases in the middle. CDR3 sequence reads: CASSLDTNTGELFF. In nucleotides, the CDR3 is TGTGCCAGCAGCTTGGACACGAACACCGGGGAGCTGTTTTTT.

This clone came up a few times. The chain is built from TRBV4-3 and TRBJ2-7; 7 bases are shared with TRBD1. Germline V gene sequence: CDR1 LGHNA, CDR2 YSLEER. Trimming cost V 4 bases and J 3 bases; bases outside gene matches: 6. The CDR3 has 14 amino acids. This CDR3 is CASSPRQGDYEQYF. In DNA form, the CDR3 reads TGCGCCAGCAGCCCCCGACAGGGCGACTACGAGCAGTACTTC.

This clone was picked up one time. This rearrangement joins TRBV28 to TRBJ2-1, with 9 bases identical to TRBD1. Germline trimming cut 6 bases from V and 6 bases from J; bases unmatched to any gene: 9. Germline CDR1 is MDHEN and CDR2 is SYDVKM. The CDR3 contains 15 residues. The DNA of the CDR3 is TGTGCCAGCAGAAGTCCCGGGACAGGGACCAATGAGCAGTTCTTC. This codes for CASRSPGTGTNEQFF.

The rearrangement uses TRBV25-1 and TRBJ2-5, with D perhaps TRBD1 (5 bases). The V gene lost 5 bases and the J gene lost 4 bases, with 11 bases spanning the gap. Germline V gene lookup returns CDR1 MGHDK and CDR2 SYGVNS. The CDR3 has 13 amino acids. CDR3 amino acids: CASSLAGIETQYF. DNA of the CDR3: TGTGCCAGCAGTCTGGCAGGGATAGAGACCCAGTACTTC.

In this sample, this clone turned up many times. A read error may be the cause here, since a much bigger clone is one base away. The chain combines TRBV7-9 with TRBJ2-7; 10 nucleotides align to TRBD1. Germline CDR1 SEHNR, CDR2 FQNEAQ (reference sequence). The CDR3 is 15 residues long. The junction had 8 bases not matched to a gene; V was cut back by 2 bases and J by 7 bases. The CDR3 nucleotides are TGTGCCAGCAGCTTATTAGGACAGGGGGGCGGGGAGCAGTACTTC. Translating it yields CASSLLGQGGGEQYF. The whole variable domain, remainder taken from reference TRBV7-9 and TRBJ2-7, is DTGVSQNPRHKITKRGQNVTFRCDPISEHNRLYWYRQTLGQGPEFLTYFQNEAQLEKSRLLSDRFSAERPKGSFSTLEIQRTEQGDSAMYLCASSLLGQGGGEQYFGPGTRLTVT.